These 29 T cell receptor beta chains came from one sample sequenced in a study of OX40 agonist ivuxolimab in advanced cancers. Here immunoSEQ multiplex PCR was the method, and the copy in TCRdb shows in-frame clones only, minus some. The profile covers tens of thousands of clones, with 91% appearing a single time and over 3.5% taken by the ten largest. The sequencing here drew on CD4+ or CD8+ T cells sorted from blood, taken in a trial of the OX40 agonist ivuxolimab. All receptors come from an adult with an advanced solid tumor such as melanoma, head and neck, liver or kidney cancer.

This clone has only a few counts. This rearrangement joins TRBV19 to TRBJ1-2, with 8 bases lining up with TRBD1. This CDR3 is 14 amino acids long. Looked up from germline, CDR1 is LNHDA and CDR2 is SQIVND (reference sequence). After removal of 6 bases from V and 5 bases from J, the junction contained 8 bases not matched to a gene. CDR3 in amino acids: CASSLTGGGYGYTF. Here the CDR3 DNA reads TGTGCCAGTAGCCTAACAGGGGGAGGGTATGGCTACACCTTC.

This chain links TRBV2 with TRBJ2-7, with 10 bases that match TRBD1. This CDR3 is 16 amino acids long. J gave up 4 bases and V 8 bases, and 14 bases lay outside the gene matches. Germline V gene data show CDR1 as SNHLY and CDR2 as FYNNEI. The CDR3 loop is CASGGWNDRGLYEQYV. As DNA, the CDR3 is TGTGCCAGCGGAGGGTGGAATGACAGGGGGCTATACGAGCAGTACGTC.

The genes are TRBV15 and TRBJ2-1; D is unresolved. CDR3 length equals 19 residues. V lost 0 bases and J 1 base, leaving 19 bases between the germline ends. Germline loops: CDR1 LNHNV, CDR2 YYDKDF (reference sequence). The chain's CDR3 is CATSRDPPAPQLSYNEQFF. In DNA, the CDR3 is TGTGCCACCAGCAGAGACCCTCCTGCGCCCCAGCTTTCCTACAATGAGCAGTTCTTC. Variable domain in full (rest from reference TRBV15 and TRBJ2-1): DAMVIQNPRYQVTQFGKPVTLSCSQTLNHNVMYWYQQKSSQAPKLLFHYYDKDFNNEADTPDNFQSRRPNTSFCFLDIRSPGLGDTAMYLCATSRDPPAPQLSYNEQFFGPGTRLTVL.

This clone was counted once. The chain is built from TRBV18 and TRBJ2-5; a possible D gene is TRBD1 (6 bases). The CDR3 runs to 14 residues. CDR1 is KGHSH, CDR2 LQKENI, per germline. V was shortened by 3 bases and J by 5 bases, with 13 bases between the two germline ends. CDR3 nucleotides: TGTGCCAGCTCACCCCTAGGGGGTGTGGAGACCCAGTACTTC. Translation gives CASSPLGGVETQYF.

The gene calls are TRBV6-6 and TRBJ1-1, with D perhaps TRBD1 (5 bases). Trimming took 8 bases from V and 1 from J, leaving 14 bases between them. This CDR3 is 14 amino acids long. The germline gives CDR1 MNHNY, CDR2 SVGAGI (reference sequence). CDR3 in amino acids: CASRPGVENTEAFF. CDR3 in DNA: TGTGCCAGCCGACCGGGGGTCGAGAACACTGAAGCTTTCTTT.

The J gene is TRBJ2-1, the V gene TRBV27; D uncertain. Per germline, CDR1 MNHEY and CDR2 SMNVEV (reference sequence). This CDR3 is built from 13 residues. V shed 2 bases and J shed 6 bases, with 8 bases lying between them. For the CDR3, the DNA is TGTGCCAGCAGTTTAAATCTGGGCAATGAGCAGTTCTTC. Translating it yields CASSLNLGNEQFF.

CDR3 region: CASYGTSGASGDEQFF. CDR3 sequence (DNA): TGCGCCAGCTACGGGACTAGCGGGGCCTCGGGGGATGAGCAGTTCTTC. This chain joins TRBV10-2 and TRBJ2-1; 13 bases agree with TRBD2. V was clipped by 8 bases and J by 8 bases; unmatched bases: 12. Germline lookup yields CDR1 WSHSY and CDR2 SAAADI. The CDR3 is 16 residues long.

The V gene is TRBV27, the J gene TRBJ2-1; D possibly corresponds to TRBD2 (7 bases). This CDR3 spans 16 amino acids. Trimming shortened V by 6 bases and J by 5 bases, and 20 bases separated the two germline ends. CDR1 is MNHEY, CDR2 SMNVEV, per germline (reference sequence). This chain's CDR3 is CASSAGGAFRNNEQFF. The CDR3 bases are TGTGCCAGCAGCGCTGGGGGGGCGTTTCGCAACAATGAGCAGTTCTTC.

The V call is TRBV7-8, the J call TRBJ1-3, with D possibly matching TRBD1 (5 bases). Germline V lookup: CDR1 SGHVS, CDR2 FQNEAQ. This CDR3 comprises 14 residues. V was cut by 2 bases and J by 4 bases, with 9 bases left in between. The CDR3 sequence is CASSLQGPGNTIYF. The CDR3 DNA reads as TGTGCCAGCAGCTTACAGGGCCCCGGAAACACCATATATTTT.

V and J are TRBV7-9 and TRBJ1-4; possible D gene TRBD1, 6 bases. The germline gives CDR1 SEHNR, CDR2 FQNEAQ (reference sequence). The CDR3 spans 16 residues. V dropped 4 bases and J dropped 0 bases, with 12 bases sitting between them. CDR3 region: CASSSVGGPTNEKLFF. CDR3 bases: TGTGCCAGCAGCTCCGTCGGGGGCCCAACTAATGAAAAACTGTTTTTT.

This chain uses TRBV27 with TRBJ2-1; 9 positions match TRBD2. Trimming removed 3 bases from V and 0 bases from J; junction bases left unmatched: 3. The CDR3 covers 16 residues. Germline CDR1 is MNHEY and CDR2 is SMNVEV (reference sequence). For the CDR3, the DNA is TGTGCCAGCAGTTTCGGAGCGGGGGGCTCCTACAATGAGCAGTTCTTC. This encodes CASSFGAGGSYNEQFF.

The V call is TRBV7-9, the J call TRBJ2-5, with 16 bases fitting TRBD2. The V and J ends lost 5 bases and 4 bases, in that order; junction bases with no gene match: 10. Germline V gives CDR1 SEHNR, CDR2 FQNEAQ (reference sequence). This CDR3 is built from 18 residues. As DNA, the CDR3 is TGTGCCAGCAGCCCAGGGACTAGCGGGGGGGCCTTGGGAGAGACCCAGTACTTC. Its protein is CASSPGTSGGALGETQYF.

This clone is a singleton in its sample. This chain connects TRBV9 to TRBJ2-5; the D is unclear. CDR1 and CDR2 (germline): SGDLS, YYNGEE. CDR3 length: 15 amino acids. V lost 3 bases and J lost 5, with 17 bases in between. CDR3 nucleotides: TGTGCCAGCAGCGAAGGGCCGCGATCGGTGGAGACCCAGTACTTC. This gives the protein CASSEGPRSVETQYF. Drawing the rest from reference TRBV9 and TRBJ2-5, the complete variable domain is DSGVTQTPKHLITATGQRVTLRCSPRSGDLSVYWYQQSLDQGLQFLIQYYNGEERAKGNILERFSAQQFPDLHSELNLSSLELGDSALYFCASSEGPRSVETQYFGPGTRLLVL.

The V gene is TRBV2, the J gene TRBJ2-5; 8 nucleotides line up with TRBD2. The germline gives CDR1 SNHLY, CDR2 FYNNEI. The CDR3 length is 16 residues. With 6 bases clipped from V and 4 bases from J, the junction kept 13 bases outside the gene matches. The CDR3: CASRVRGTSPSETQYF. In nucleotides, the CDR3 is TGTGCCAGCAGGGTCCGCGGGACTAGTCCGTCAGAGACCCAGTACTTC.

The chain has TRBV7-3 and TRBJ2-3, with 7 nucleotides matching TRBD2. Per the germline V gene, CDR1 is SGHTA and CDR2 is FQGTGA. V lost 2 bases to trimming and J lost 2 bases; unmatched junction nucleotides: 7. CDR3 size: 16 residues. CDR3: CASSLGLAVTTDTQYF. DNA for the CDR3: TGTGCCAGCAGCTTAGGGCTAGCGGTGACCACAGATACGCAGTATTTT.

The genes are TRBV27 and TRBJ2-3; no reliable D call. The germline gives CDR1 MNHEY, CDR2 SMNVEV (reference sequence). Trimming left V 2 bases short and J 0 bases short, with 21 bases between. The CDR3 has 19 amino acids. The CDR3 nucleotides read TGTGCCAGCAGTTTACTCTCTTCTGGTCCGTCCCCTAGCACAGATACGCAGTATTTT. It specifies CASSLLSSGPSPSTDTQYF.

CDR3 bases: TGTGCCAGTAGTATAGCCTTGCGGATTCACACCGGGGAGCTGTTTTTT. Encoded protein: CASSIALRIHTGELFF. The genes are TRBV19 and TRBJ2-2, with D uncertain. Germline CDR1 reads LNHDA; CDR2 reads SQIVND (reference sequence). The CDR3 runs to 16 residues. Trimming removed 1 base from V and 3 bases from J, with 12 bases in between.

The V call is TRBV6-6, the J call TRBJ1-5, with a possible D match to TRBD1 (5 bases). V lost 8 bases and J 6 bases, leaving 14 bases between the germline ends. Looked up from germline, CDR1 is MNHNY and CDR2 is SVGAGI (reference sequence). CDR3 length: 13 residues. This CDR3 reads CASLGTGGQPQHF. CDR3 DNA: TGTGCCAGCCTTGGGACGGGGGGTCAGCCCCAGCATTTT.

The chain joins TRBV1 to TRBJ2-1; the table's D gene call, TRBD2, was not cross checked with the DNA. TRBV1 is termed a pseudogene. This CDR3 spans 16 amino acids. The CDR3 reads CTLNSGGPSSYNEQFF. In DNA form, the CDR3 reads TGCACCCTAAACTCGGGGGGCCCCAGCTCCTACAATGAGCAGTTCTTC.

V is TRBV28 and J is TRBJ2-7, with 9 positions matching TRBD1. Germline values: CDR1 MDHEN, CDR2 SYDVKM. The junction had 3 bases not matched to a gene; V was cut back by 5 bases and J by 7 bases. The CDR3 is 12 amino acids. DNA for the CDR3: TGTGCCAGCAGTCTCGACAGGGGGGAGCAGTACGTC. Translating it yields CASSLDRGEQYV.

The chain is built from TRBV15 and TRBJ1-5; D is ambiguous. The CDR3 sequence is 14 residues long. The germline V and J ends were trimmed by 7 bases and 0 bases, with 10 bases remaining between them. Germline V gene lookup returns CDR1 LNHNV and CDR2 YYDKDF (reference sequence). The CDR3 reads CATITWHSNQPQHF. For the CDR3, the DNA is TGTGCCACCATCACGTGGCATAGCAATCAGCCCCAGCATTTT. Supplemented by reference TRBV15 and TRBJ1-5, the full variable domain reads DAMVIQNPRYQVTQFGKPVTLSCSQTLNHNVMYWYQQKSSQAPKLLFHYYDKDFNNEADTPDNFQSRRPNTSFCFLDIRSPGLGDTAMYLCATITWHSNQPQHFGDGTRLSIL.

This clone was detected only once. CDR3 DNA: TGTGCCAGCAGAAATCCTTCGACAGGCTCCTACAATGAGCAGTTCTTC. It is translated as CASRNPSTGSYNEQFF. The V and J genes are TRBV7-9 and TRBJ2-1; D possibly corresponds to TRBD1 (6 bases). Germline loops: CDR1 SEHNR, CDR2 FQNEAQ (reference sequence). The CDR3 has 16 residues. V was pared by 6 bases and J by 0 bases, with 15 bases between.

This clone was seen only a few times. J is TRBJ2-7 and V is TRBV5-4; possibly TRBD2 for D (6 bases). V was clipped by 0 bases and J by 6 bases, with 10 bases between them. The CDR3 length is 13 residues. CDR1 and CDR2 from the germline V gene are SGHNT and YYREEE (reference sequence). CDR3 nucleotide sequence: TGTGCCAGCAGCTTGGTTTTCGGGGGCGAGCAGTACTTC. Amino acids: CASSLVFGGEQYF.

The table lists this clone with a count of one. The rearrangement uses TRBV19 and TRBJ1-4; D is ambiguous. Between the trimmed V and J ends, which lost 11 bases and 4 bases, there was a span of 14 bases. Germline V lookup: CDR1 LNHDA, CDR2 SQIVND (reference sequence). There are 13 residues in the CDR3. The DNA of the CDR3 is TGTGCCGAGCATGGACGGTATAATGAAAAACTGTTTTTT. Its translation is CAEHGRYNEKLFF.

A remark on this clone: An end of the junction differs from the germline gene, which may be a read error. This sample includes further DNA sequences coding for the same CDR3. The chain is built from TRBV30 and TRBJ2-4; D remains ambiguous. The CDR3 contains 15 residues. CDR1 is GTSNPN and CDR2 is SVGIG in the germline V gene (reference sequence). The CDR3 reads CAWSLVGGGVGIQYF. Here the CDR3 DNA reads TGTGCCTGGAGCTTAGTTGGCGGTGGAGTTGGAATTCAGTACTTT.

The chain uses TRBV5-3 and TRBJ1-5; D uncertain. TRBV5-3 is reported as an ORF; its role is uncertain. V was shortened by 10 bases and J by 0 bases, with 11 bases between the two germline ends. The CDR3 covers 13 residues. CDR3: CAPNGDSNQPQHF. CDR3 DNA sequence: TGTGCCCCTAACGGGGATAGCAATCAGCCCCAGCATTTT.

This chain joins TRBV29-1 and TRBJ1-2, with no clear D. CDR3 length: 14 residues. V lost 3 bases and J 0 bases, leaving 11 bases between the germline ends. The V gene's germline CDR1 is SQVTM and CDR2 ANQGSEA. The CDR3: CSVDFDGANYGYTF. CDR3 coding DNA: TGCAGCGTTGATTTCGACGGCGCTAACTATGGCTACACCTTC.

This rearrangement joins TRBV7-2 to TRBJ2-7; maybe TRBD1 (6 bases). The CDR3 consists of 15 residues. V lost 5 bases and J 4 bases, leaving 18 bases between the germline ends. Per the germline V gene, CDR1 is SGHTA and CDR2 is FQGNSA. The CDR3 DNA is TGTGCCAGCAGCACTCGACTGGGGGCGGTGTACGAGCAGTACTTC. The encoded protein is CASSTRLGAVYEQYF.

The chain couples TRBV7-9 to TRBJ2-5, with TRBD2 as a possible D gene (8 bases). The CDR3 is made up of 15 amino acids. Germline CDR1 and CDR2: SEHNR and FQNEAQ (reference sequence). Between the trimmed V and J ends, which lost 5 bases and 5 bases, there was a span of 18 bases. This chain's CDR3 is CASSPPGGGGETQYF. DNA of the CDR3: TGTGCCAGCAGCCCTCCGGGAGGGGGCGGTGAGACCCAGTACTTC.